This is a list of T cell receptor beta chains from one sample in a study of a mutant IDH1 vaccine in newly diagnosed glioma. The method was immunoSEQ multiplex PCR; TCRdb's version includes in-frame clones alone and lacks a portion of them. The top ten hold roughly 9% of the sample, which has tens of thousands of clones, roughly 80% seen once. This material consisted of PBMCs, taken from a glioma patient treated with radiotherapy, temozolomide or both. These TCRs come from a man aged 40-50 years with glioma. Some clones in this sample may be carry-over from other donors' samples. Each CDR3 is given with its conserved first and last residue. D genes are given only for firm matches. Expanded clones get a size class; other rows say once, few or many, or leave the size out.

.,.,TRBV18,TRBJ1-2,TGTGCCAGCTCACCAGCGCAGGGCCCTTACGGCTACACCTTC,CASSPAQGPYGYTF
few,.,TRBV6-1,TRBJ2-3,TGTGCCAGCAGTGAAGCAGCAGGGCCAGATACGCAGTATTTT,CASSEAAGPDTQYF
.,.,TRBV19,TRBJ1-5,TGTGCCAGTAGTAACCCCTCCGACAGGATGGGCAATCAGCCCCAGCATTTT,CASSNPSDRMGNQPQHF
few,.,TRBV4-2,TRBJ2-2,TGTGCCAGCAGCCAAGTGGACGGAGGCACCGGGGAGCTGTTTTTT,CASSQVDGGTGELFF
.,.,TRBV6-5,TRBJ1-2,TGTGCCACCAGCTCAGGGTTTTATGGCTACACCTTC,CATSSGFYGYTF
.,.,TRBV18,TRBJ2-7,TGTGCCAGCTCACCACAACAGGGCTCCTACGAGCAGTACTTC,CASSPQQGSYEQYF
.,.,TRBV2,TRBJ2-7,TGTGCCAGCAGTGAACGGGCAGCCCGAATACTTTACGAGCAGTACTTC,CASSERAARILYEQYF
.,.,TRBV13,TRBJ1-4,TGTGCCAGCAGCCTAGGACAGCGTACCCAACTTAATGAAAAACTGTTTTTT,CASSLGQRTQLNEKLFF
.,.,TRBV6-5,TRBJ1-2,TGTGCCAGCAGTACGTCAGACATACTGAACTATGGCTACACCTTC,CASSTSDILNYGYTF
.,.,TRBV11-2,TRBJ1-6,TGTGCCAGCAGGGCTGCTCTGGGGGTGAGTTCACCCCTCCACTTT,CASRAALGVSSPLHF
.,TRBD1,TRBV28,TRBJ2-5,TGTGCCATCTTGACAGGGGGCAGGGAGACCCAGTACTTC,CAILTGGRETQYF
.,.,TRBV4-2,TRBJ1-5,TGTGCCAGCAGCCAAGACGGGCATTACAATCAGCCCCAGCATTTT,CASSQDGHYNQPQHF
.,TRBD1,TRBV7-8,TRBJ1-1,TGTGCCAGCAGCGGGACAGTGATAATGAACACTGAAGCTTTCTTT,CASSGTVIMNTEAFF
.,.,TRBV7-9,TRBJ1-2,TGTGCCAGCAGCTTGACGTCAGGGGACTATGGCTACACCTTC,CASSLTSGDYGYTF
.,TRBD1,TRBV6-5,TRBJ2-5,TGTGCCAGCAGGGGGACAGGGGGCGTGGAGACCCAGTACTTC,CASRGTGGVETQYF
.,.,TRBV5-1,TRBJ1-6,TGCGCCAGCAGCTTAGCATACTCCTATAATTCACCCCTCCACTTT,CASSLAYSYNSPLHF
.,.,TRBV6-1,TRBJ1-5,TGTGCCAGCAGTGACTTGGACCTGGGCAATCAGCCCCAGCATTTT,CASSDLDLGNQPQHF
.,.,TRBV7-9,TRBJ2-7,TGTGCCAGCAGTTCCCCCCCCTGGGGGGCAAGCTCCTACGAGCAGTACTTC,CASSSPPWGASSYEQYF
medium-sized,TRBD1,TRBV28,TRBJ1-5,TGTGCCAGCAGGGAGGGGGCTGTGAGCAATCAGCCCCAGCATTTT,CASREGAVSNQPQHF
.,.,TRBV7-6,TRBJ1-1,TGTGCCAGCAGCTTAAGGGGGAACACTGAAGCTTTCTTT,CASSLRGNTEAFF
.,.,TRBV5-4,TRBJ1-2,TGTGCCAGCAGCGCCCGGGACGGGAACTATGGCTACACCTTC,CASSARDGNYGYTF
.,TRBD2,TRBV11-3,TRBJ2-1,TGTGCCAGCAGCTGGACCCCAGCGGGGGGCCTTATTGATGAGCAGTTCTTC,CASSWTPAGGLIDEQFF
.,.,TRBV30,TRBJ2-7,TGTGCCTGGAGTGGGACTGTTGGGCCAGGGTGGTACGAGCAGTACTTC,CAWSGTVGPGWYEQYF
.,.,TRBV6-5,TRBJ1-2,TGTGCCAGCAGTTCCTCCACCACCCCCGGGGGCTACACCTTC,CASSSSTTPGGYTF
.,.,TRBV27,TRBJ2-7,TGTGCCAGCAGTTTCGCACAGTTTCTCTACGAGCAGTACTTC,CASSFAQFLYEQYF
.,TRBD2,TRBV6-5,TRBJ2-5,TGTGCCAGCAGCCGCACGGGGACTACTCAAGAGACCCAGTACTTC,CASSRTGTTQETQYF
.,.,TRBV2,TRBJ1-4,TGTGCCAGCAGTGCCCCCAGGGGACCTTTCCAGGGTAATGAAAAACTGTTTTTT,CASSAPRGPFQGNEKLFF
once,.,TRBV5-1,TRBJ1-1,TGCGCCAGCAGCCCCTCGGGACGGATGAACACTGAAGCTTTCTTT,CASSPSGRMNTEAFF
.,.,TRBV7-2,TRBJ2-2,TGTGCCAGCACCCTCCAGACTCCGAACACCGGGGAGCTGTTTTTT,CASTLQTPNTGELFF
.,.,TRBV7-9,TRBJ1-5,TGTGCCAGCAGCAAGGGTAGCAATCAGCCCCAGCATTTT,CASSKGSNQPQHF
.,TRBD1,TRBV29-1,TRBJ1-4,TGCAGCGTTCTGACAGGGGAAGTGACTAATGAAAAACTGTTTTTT,CSVLTGEVTNEKLFF
.,TRBD1,TRBV7-9,TRBJ1-1,TGTGCCAGCAGCCCCCCACAGGGGACCACTGGGGAGGACACTGAAGCTTTCTTT,CASSPPQGTTGEDTEAFF